This T cell receptor beta chain was captured in a study of blood T cells in healthy people across ages. Study outcomes and limitations: The fall in TCR beta diversity per million T cells was roughly linear with age.

A sample-barcoded 5' primer and a J-beta primer mix were used in a second PCR of roughly 7 to 11 cycles. One entry per CDR3 protein, called by TCRdb with MiXCR from the 5' RACE reads. This repertoire shows 650,000 to 1,000,000 distinct CDR3 sequences, around 34% found once; its top ten account for 10% to 15%. This clonotype came up a few times. Antigen: not known. This CDR3 is built from 16 residues. The germline V gene has CDR1 MDHEN and CDR2 SYDVKM. Trimming pared 2 bases from V and 4 bases from J, leaving 16 bases between. V is TRBV28 and J is TRBJ2-3; D tentatively fits TRBD1 or TRBD2 (5 bases each). Sequenced sample: blood. The TCR originated in a man between 18 and 35 years old in good health. The CDR3 DNA reads as TGTGCCAGCAGTTTAGGGGGAATCCGCCTAGCAGATACGCAGTATTTT. It translates to CASSLGGIRLADTQYF.